This section outlines one TCR beta chain sequence together with its context. Its cognate antigen has yet to be identified. Per-base quality was not reported, and no clone a single base away is much larger than it. From the cysteine up to the phenylalanine, the CDR3 has a length of 16 residues. Left in the record is the CDR3 DNA by itself, 48 bases read in frame from the first base. Taken from the germline V gene, the CDR1 and CDR2 loops are MNHEY and SVGAGI. The V end loses 2 bases and the J end loses 0 bases, and a stretch of 12 bases separates them. The data are from a study of blood T cell repertoires in COVID-19 (dated by TCRdb to the early 2020s). Regarding the complete study: Samples covering the acute and convalescent phases of COVID-19 were provided by collaborators in the United States, Italy and Spain. The prospective study material was composed of cDNA or gDNA derived from T cells, B-cell-depleted T cells, or PBMCs. Sample metadata almost always included a de-identified subject ID, COVID-19 status, age in years and sex. Where HLA class I and class II types were available, the types were taken from metadata supplied by the sample provider, not from assay-based typing. A freely available public database, intended as a resource for researchers studying the immune response to SARS-CoV-2, is where the repertoires were released. The dataset comprised deeply sampled blood TCRbeta repertoires from subjects exposed to, actively infected with, or recovered from COVID-19. The samples were drawn from two sources: the first 160 participants of the ongoing ImmuneRACE study, and 1,000 to 1,500 subjects contributed by 6 global collaborators. Broader findings and caveats from the paper: The quantity of clinical and demographic metadata differed by source and by participant and was supplied without curation.

Collaborating institutions collected whole blood in K2EDTA tubes following their own protocols. For TCRbeta analysis, collaborator samples were shipped as frozen whole blood, as isolated PBMCs, or as DNA extracted from either sample type. The immunoSEQ Assay, a bias-controlled multiplex PCR, was used to amplify TCRbeta CDR3 regions from genomic DNA. Concerning the study's data processing: Within the assay, amplification of reference gene primers was used to estimate how many nucleated cells each sample contained. To quantify the absolute abundance of each unique TCRbeta CDR3 rearrangement, sequence reads were collapsed and filtered. For each sample, productive Simpson clonality was calculated as the square root of Simpson's diversity index over productive rearrangements. The table comes from immuneACCESS by way of TCRdb, which keeps in-frame sequences with V and J called. Part of the clones is missing from these tables; in studies checked, under half for an unresolved V gene and the rest for unknown reasons. Clone size and V and J calls were adopted from that table, with D and trimming inferred from the DNA. Across this sample there are some 60,000 clones, with around 83% seen only once. The leading ten clones occupy roughly 12% of the sample.

The receptor was isolated from a human donor in a cohort sampled during active COVID-19. The V and J genes are TRBV6-5 and TRBJ2-3, with TRBD2 tentatively as D gene (5 bases match). Sequencing was performed on peripheral blood. The sequenced DNA: TGTGCCAGCAGTTACAGGAGGTTTCATAGCACAGATACGCAGTATTTT. Translated, this gives CASSYRRFHSTDTQYF.